This TCR beta chain was captured by sequencing in a study of cytomegalovirus exposure and HLA in healthy donors. General study findings and limits: Several of the most significant clusters appeared, in a later analysis, to be linked to common viral pathogens.

In nominal health when sampled, donors likely had unrecorded immune exposures nonetheless. On this clone itself: What it recognizes is unknown.

CDR3 size: 15 residues. Germline CDR1 SGHDT, CDR2 YYEEEE. V dropped 3 bases and J dropped 2; count of bases not matched to a gene: 3. Both 60 Vbeta primers and 13 Jbeta primers went into the PCR. The repertoire was sequenced with immunoSEQ multiplex PCR; TCRdb's copy has only in-frame clones and lacks some. This sample has roughly 150,000 clones; approximately 88% occur once, and the top ten carry 1% to 1.5%. The clonotype comes from a boy under 10 years old in good health and CMV-seronegative. The chain employs TRBV5-6 and TRBJ2-3; 10 nucleotides match TRBD1. Sequencing was performed on PBMCs. This chain's CDR3 is CASSWGTGATDTQYF. As DNA, the CDR3 is TGTGCCAGCAGCTGGGGGACAGGGGCCACAGATACGCAGTATTTT.